A selection of T cell receptor beta chains follows, all from one sample in a study of shared clonotypes between healthy human individuals. The protocol was immunoSEQ multiplex PCR, while the TCRdb copy is restricted to in-frame clones and leaves out a portion. The table records tens of thousands of clones, 62% of them present only once. Material for sequencing was memory CD8+ T cells sorted from blood. These receptors were collected from a man aged 30-40 years in good health. Both conserved end residues are part of each CDR3. Fields, in order: D gene, V gene, J gene, clone size, CDR3 DNA, CDR3 protein. A D gene is named only where the DNA matches it firmly. For some rows the clone size is stated as once, few or many, or as a class when expanded; others skip it.

NA	TRBV6-1	TRBJ2-7	NA	TGTGCCAGCAGTGATCAACCTCACTACGAGCAGTACTTC	CASSDQPHYEQYF
NA	TRBV10-3	TRBJ2-3	NA	TGTGCCATCAACCAGGGGCCCTCCACAGATACGCAGTATTTT	CAINQGPSTDTQYF
NA	TRBV2	TRBJ1-2	many	TGTGCCAGCAGAACAGGGATTGGCTACACCTTC	CASRTGIGYTF
NA	TRBV9	TRBJ2-1	NA	TGTGCCAGCAGCGTAGAGGGGGGCGATGAGCAGTTCTTC	CASSVEGGDEQFF
NA	TRBV6-4	TRBJ2-2	few	TGTGCCAGCGCCCCGGCGAACACCGGGGAGCTGTTTTTT	CASAPANTGELFF
TRBD2	TRBV28	TRBJ2-3	NA	TGTGCCAGCAGCGATATGGGGCGGGGGGGCACAGATACGCAGTATTTT	CASSDMGRGGTDTQYF
NA	TRBV2	TRBJ2-4	NA	TGTGCCAGCAGTTACTCGACTGGGGCCAAAAACATTCAGTACTTC	CASSYSTGAKNIQYF
NA	TRBV5-1	TRBJ1-2	NA	TGCGCCAGCAGCTTGGCTGGCAGGGCCTTCTATGGCTACACCTTC	CASSLAGRAFYGYTF
NA	TRBV25-1	TRBJ2-7	NA	TGTGCCAGCAGTGCCAACGAGCAGTACTTC	CASSANEQYF
NA	TRBV15	TRBJ2-7	NA	TGTGCCACCAGCGAGGGGATGGGGAGCTCCTACGAGCAGTACTTC	CATSEGMGSSYEQYF
TRBD2	TRBV6-4	TRBJ2-1	NA	TGTGCCAGCAGTGACTCAGCTAGCGGATCCAATGAGCAGTTCTTC	CASSDSASGSNEQFF
NA	TRBV5-6	TRBJ2-3	NA	TGTGCCAGCAGCTCCCCGGGGGCAACAGATACGCAGTATTTT	CASSSPGATDTQYF
NA	TRBV18	TRBJ1-4	NA	TGTGCCAGCTCACCACTCGCAGGCCGCCTCGAAAAACTGTTTTTT	CASSPLAGRLEKLFF
NA	TRBV28	TRBJ1-4	NA	TGTGCCAGCAGCGATGGGGGAGGAGCAACTAATGAAAAACTGTTTTTT	CASSDGGGATNEKLFF
NA	TRBV5-4	TRBJ2-3	NA	TGTGCCGTACGGGACCCTTCTAGCACAGATACGCAGTATTTT	CAVRDPSSTDTQYF
NA	TRBV15	TRBJ2-7	NA	TGTGCCACCAGCAGGGCAGGAGGGGTTAGCTACGAGCAGTACTTC	CATSRAGGVSYEQYF
TRBD2	TRBV10-1	TRBJ2-2	many	TGCGCCAGCAGTGAATTGACTAGCGGGAGAGGGGACACCGGGGAGCTGTTTTTT	CASSELTSGRGDTGELFF
TRBD1	TRBV29-1	TRBJ1-1	NA	TGCAGCGTGGGACAGGGCACTGAAGCTTTCTTT	CSVGQGTEAFF
NA	TRBV27	TRBJ1-1	NA	TGTGCCAGCAGTTTATTCGGCCAGATGAACACTGAAGCTTTCTTT	CASSLFGQMNTEAFF
NA	TRBV15	TRBJ2-1	NA	TGTGCCACCAGCAGAGAGCCAGAGGGTGAGCAGTTCTTC	CATSREPEGEQFF
NA	TRBV7-4	TRBJ2-6	NA	TGTGCCAGCAGCAGAGCAACCTCACAAAGTCGGGCCAACGTCCTGACTTTC	CASSRATSQSRANVLTF
TRBD2	TRBV4-3	TRBJ2-7	NA	TGCGCCAGCAGCCAAGATCTTGATGTGGGACTAGCGGCCTCCGAGCAGTACTTC	CASSQDLDVGLAASEQYF
NA	TRBV9	TRBJ2-1	few	TGTGCCAGCAGCGTAGAAGGGGGGCTTATGAATGAGCAGTTCTTC	CASSVEGGLMNEQFF
NA	TRBV27	TRBJ1-2	many	TGTGCCAGCAGTCCCCGCCATAGGAGTGGCTACACCTTC	CASSPRHRSGYTF
TRBD2	TRBV5-4	TRBJ2-3	once	TGTGCCAGCAGCGGCGGGACTAGCGGGAGGAACACAGATACGCAGTATTTT	CASSGGTSGRNTDTQYF
NA	TRBV5-6	TRBJ2-2	once	TGTGCCAGCAGCTTACAGGGTCGGGGCACCGGGGAGCTGTTTTTT	CASSLQGRGTGELFF
TRBD1	TRBV27	TRBJ1-5	few	TGTGCCAGCAGTTCCACGACAGGGGTCATTCAGCCCCAGCATTTT	CASSSTTGVIQPQHF
TRBD1	TRBV27	TRBJ1-1	NA	TGTGCCAGCAGTCATGGGACAGGCGGGACTGAAGCTTTCTTT	CASSHGTGGTEAFF
NA	TRBV7-6	TRBJ2-1	once	TGTGCCAGCAGCTTAGAAGGGTTCGGTGAGCAGTTCTTC	CASSLEGFGEQFF
NA	TRBV5-6	TRBJ2-3	NA	TGTGCCAGCAGCTTAGGGGGAACTAGCACAGATACGCAGTATTTT	CASSLGGTSTDTQYF
TRBD1	TRBV18	TRBJ2-7	NA	TGTGCCAGCTCACCAGACAGGGGCAGCTACGAGCAGTACTTC	CASSPDRGSYEQYF
TRBD1	TRBV6-1	TRBJ2-5	NA	TGTGCCAGCAGTGAAGGACAGGGGACCCAAGAGACCCAGTACTTC	CASSEGQGTQETQYF
NA	TRBV5-4	TRBJ1-2	NA	TGTGCCAGCAGCTTGCGCGCGGGAGGTTATGGCTACACCTTC	CASSLRAGGYGYTF
TRBD1	TRBV15	TRBJ1-2	NA	TGTGCCACCAGCAGTCCCAGGACAGGGGACTATGGCTACACCTTC	CATSSPRTGDYGYTF
NA	TRBV7-6	TRBJ2-2	NA	TGTGCCAGCAGCTGGGGTGTCGGGGGAAGGGAGCTGTTTTTT	CASSWGVGGRELFF
NA	TRBV10-3	TRBJ2-3	once	TGTGCCAGCAGTTACTCGGTGGCAGCTAGCACAGATACGCAGTATTTT	CASSYSVAASTDTQYF
TRBD1	TRBV9	TRBJ2-5	NA	TGTGCCAGCAGCGACCGGGACAGACCTAAAGAGACCCAGTACTTC	CASSDRDRPKETQYF
NA	TRBV6-6	TRBJ1-1	NA	TGTGCCAGCAGTCGCCCATATAACACTGAAGCTTTCTTT	CASSRPYNTEAFF
NA	TRBV28	TRBJ2-7	once	TGTGCCAGCAGGAGGGGGGGATCTGGCTACGAGCAGTACTTC	CASRRGGSGYEQYF
NA	TRBV10-2	TRBJ2-3	NA	TGCGCCAGCAGTGAAGATAGCACAGATACGCAGTATTTT	CASSEDSTDTQYF
TRBD1	TRBV2	TRBJ2-7	NA	TGTGCCAGCTCCCCGGGACAGGGGATCTACGAGCAGTACTTC	CASSPGQGIYEQYF
TRBD1	TRBV6-1	TRBJ2-7	NA	TGTGCCAGCAGTGCCCAACAGGGGGGATCGTACGAGCAGTACTTC	CASSAQQGGSYEQYF
TRBD1	TRBV27	TRBJ1-5	NA	TGTGCCAGCAAAACAGGGGTTGGCAATCAGCCCCAGCATTTT	CASKTGVGNQPQHF
TRBD2	TRBV7-6	TRBJ2-2	few	TGTGCCAGCAGCCTGGGACTAGCGGGAGGGCCGGTCACCGGGGAGCTGTTTTTT	CASSLGLAGGPVTGELFF
NA	TRBV19	TRBJ2-5	NA	TGTGCCAGTAGCTATACCGGACATCAAGAGACCCAGTACTTC	CASSYTGHQETQYF
TRBD2	TRBV6-4	TRBJ2-3	many	TGTGCCAGCAGTCCCTCGGGGGGGGGAAGCACAGATACGCAGTATTTT	CASSPSGGGSTDTQYF
TRBD2	TRBV4-2	TRBJ2-1	NA	TGTGCCAGCAGCCAAGGGACTAGAGGGGTCCATAATGAGCAGTTCTTC	CASSQGTRGVHNEQFF
NA	TRBV14	TRBJ2-7	few	TGTGCCAGCAGCCAAGGGAACGAGCAGTACTTC	CASSQGNEQYF
NA	TRBV5-8	TRBJ2-2	once	TGTGCCAGCAGCTACCGCCAGGCCCCCGGGGAGCTGTTTTTT	CASSYRQAPGELFF
TRBD2	TRBV9	TRBJ2-3	few	TGTGCCAGCAGCGCGGGAGGCAGGACAGATACGCAGTATTTT	CASSAGGRTDTQYF
TRBD1	TRBV10-3	TRBJ1-2	NA	TGTGCCATCAGCAGACAGGGAGTGGTCGGGACGGGAGGCTACACCTTC	CAISRQGVVGTGGYTF
TRBD1	TRBV7-4	TRBJ1-1	NA	TGTGCCAGCAGCTTAGTGGTGGACAGGGTTAACACTGAAGCTTTCTTT	CASSLVVDRVNTEAFF
NA	TRBV27	TRBJ1-2	NA	TGTGCCAGCAGTTTATCGGGGGCGCGGGGCTACACCTTC	CASSLSGARGYTF
NA	TRBV7-6	TRBJ2-7	NA	TGTGCCAGCAGCTCCGAGAAGGACAGGCAGTACTTC	CASSSEKDRQYF
TRBD2	TRBV5-8	TRBJ2-3	NA	TGTGCCAGCAGCCGTACCACACTAGCGGGAGTCACAGATACGCAGTATTTT	CASSRTTLAGVTDTQYF
NA	TRBV10-3	TRBJ1-2	NA	TGTGCCATCAGTGAGCCTGGGGCAGTGGACTATGGCTACACCTTC	CAISEPGAVDYGYTF
NA	TRBV11-3	TRBJ2-1	NA	TGTGCCAGCAGCCCCAGTCGGGGGGACAAATACAATGAGCAGTTCTTC	CASSPSRGDKYNEQFF
TRBD2	TRBV19	TRBJ2-7	NA	TGTGCCAGTAGTATAGGGCCAGCGGGAGCCTACGAGCAGTACTTC	CASSIGPAGAYEQYF
TRBD2	TRBV28	TRBJ2-2	NA	TGTGCCAGTAGGACTAGCATTTATAGGTTCTCCGTCGGGGAGCTGTTTTTT	CASRTSIYRFSVGELFF